This note documents a single TCR beta chain sequence. The antigen is unknown. These data come from a study of cytomegalovirus exposure and HLA in healthy donors. Overall study findings and caveats: It was reported in a later analysis that an Asian-associated ancestry cluster showed fewer N-insertions than the roughly 660-donor mean.

The primer mix had 60 Vbeta and 13 Jbeta primers. Measured with immunoSEQ multiplex PCR; TCRdb has only the in-frame clones, and not every one. The sample lists tens of thousands of clones, 70% to 80% occurring once. The CDR3 totals 12 residues. Germline V gene sequence: CDR1 LNHNV, CDR2 YYDKDF (reference sequence). The V gene lost 8 bases and the J gene lost 4 bases, with 10 bases spanning the gap. This TCR was sampled from a woman aged 40 to 55 in good health and CMV-seropositive. Sequences were obtained from PBMCs. This rearrangement joins TRBV15 to TRBJ2-3; possible D gene TRBD1, 6 bases. CDR3: CATRGGADTQYF. The CDR3 region has the DNA TGTGCCACCCGTGGGGGCGCAGATACGCAGTATTTT.